Here is one TCR beta chain with its context. Its antigen is as yet unknown. These data are taken from a study of cytomegalovirus exposure and HLA in healthy donors. Points from the study as a whole: Per a later analysis, HLA-associated TCR beta chains showed more clonal expansion than other, equally common TCR beta chains. Reports state that TCR beta sequences accurately predicted most subjects' HLA-A and HLA-B alleles. Later work found most CMV-associated TCR beta chains apparently HLA-restricted.

PCR primers comprised 60 Vbeta and 13 Jbeta primers. Sequencing used immunoSEQ multiplex PCR; TCRdb keeps in-frame clones, though not all of them. The sample includes some 65,000 clones, less than 75% of them seen just once. With V trimmed by 2 bases and J by 4 bases, 3 bases remained unmatched. This CDR3 is built from 15 residues. The germline CDR1 and CDR2 sequences are WSHSY and SAAADI. J is TRBJ1-2 and V is TRBV10-2, with 11 bases identical to TRBD1. This sequence originates from a woman aged 25 to 39 in good health and CMV-seronegative. Source material: PBMCs. The CDR3 region is CASSEPGTGGYGYTF. The CDR3 DNA reads as TGCGCCAGCAGTGAGCCAGGGACAGGGGGCTATGGCTACACCTTC.